This T cell receptor beta chain was sequenced for a study of vaccination and CD4 T cells after COVID-19. This clonotype was seen only a few times. Its target is unknown. Treatment meaning: 10-day PBMC culture with coronavirus spike peptide pools or control peptides (ViraFEST assay). From the unexposed donor, CD4+ T cells were collected ahead of the COVID-19 pandemic (2011-2018). At the Johns Hopkins FTIC core, DNA taken from cultured CD4+ T cells was sequenced by way of the Oncomine TCR Beta short-read assay. MiXCR, run by TCRdb on the PCR reads, gives a single entry per CDR3 protein. This table holds about 6,600 distinct CDR3 sequences, just under 30% found once. V lost 0 bases and J lost 1, with 6 bases in between. The CDR3 loop spans 14 amino acids. Germline loops: CDR1 DFQATT, CDR2 SNEGSKA (reference sequence).

The sequenced material came from CD4+ T cells from blood, cultured in vitro. This rearrangement joins TRBV20-1 to TRBJ2-2; D gene ambiguous. This clonotype was sampled from a human donor in good health. The DNA for the CDR3 is TGCAGTGCTAGAGAACCAAGGAACACCGGGGAGCTGTTTTTT. It translates to CSAREPRNTGELFF.